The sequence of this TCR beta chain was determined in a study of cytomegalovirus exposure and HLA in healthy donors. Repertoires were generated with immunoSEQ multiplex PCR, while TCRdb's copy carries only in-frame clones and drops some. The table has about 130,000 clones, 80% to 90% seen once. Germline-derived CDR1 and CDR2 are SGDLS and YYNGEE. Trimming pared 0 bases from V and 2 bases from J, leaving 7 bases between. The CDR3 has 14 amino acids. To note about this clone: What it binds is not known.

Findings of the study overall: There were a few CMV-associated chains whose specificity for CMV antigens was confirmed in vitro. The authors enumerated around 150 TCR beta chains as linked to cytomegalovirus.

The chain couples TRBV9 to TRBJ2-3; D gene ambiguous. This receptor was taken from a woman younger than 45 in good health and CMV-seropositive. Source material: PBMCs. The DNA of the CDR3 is TGTGCCAGCAGCGTAGATCAGATCACAGATACGCAGTATTTT. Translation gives CASSVDQITDTQYF.